The clone carrying this T cell receptor (beta chain) was observed a single time. Its target is unknown. As for the donors, each was a healthy bone marrow donor. With 60 Vbeta and 13 Jbeta primers, the PCR was carried out. Only in-frame clones appear in the TCRdb table, and some are missing; sequencing was by immunoSEQ multiplex PCR. The data hold around 110,000 clones, with 70% to 75% observed a single time. These data come from a study of cytomegalovirus exposure and HLA in healthy donors. Overall study findings and caveats: Presence/absence analyses supposed approximately even sequencing depth among donors. In a later analysis, TCR beta V- and J-gene trimming was associated with a missense DCLRE1C variant. TCR beta chains numbering more than 150 were designated cytomegalovirus-associated.

The CDR3 is 14 amino acids. V shed 6 bases and J shed 7 bases, with 16 bases lying between them. Germline V gene sequence: CDR1 MNHEY, CDR2 SMNVEV (reference sequence). This TCR was sampled from a woman aged 18-29 years in good health and CMV-seronegative. The rearrangement joins TRBV27 to TRBJ1-5; D is perhaps TRBD1 (6 bases). Sequenced: PBMCs. In DNA form, the CDR3 reads TGTGCCAGCAGACTTACAGGGACGGCGCAGCCCCAGCATTTT. This translates into CASRLTGTAQPQHF.